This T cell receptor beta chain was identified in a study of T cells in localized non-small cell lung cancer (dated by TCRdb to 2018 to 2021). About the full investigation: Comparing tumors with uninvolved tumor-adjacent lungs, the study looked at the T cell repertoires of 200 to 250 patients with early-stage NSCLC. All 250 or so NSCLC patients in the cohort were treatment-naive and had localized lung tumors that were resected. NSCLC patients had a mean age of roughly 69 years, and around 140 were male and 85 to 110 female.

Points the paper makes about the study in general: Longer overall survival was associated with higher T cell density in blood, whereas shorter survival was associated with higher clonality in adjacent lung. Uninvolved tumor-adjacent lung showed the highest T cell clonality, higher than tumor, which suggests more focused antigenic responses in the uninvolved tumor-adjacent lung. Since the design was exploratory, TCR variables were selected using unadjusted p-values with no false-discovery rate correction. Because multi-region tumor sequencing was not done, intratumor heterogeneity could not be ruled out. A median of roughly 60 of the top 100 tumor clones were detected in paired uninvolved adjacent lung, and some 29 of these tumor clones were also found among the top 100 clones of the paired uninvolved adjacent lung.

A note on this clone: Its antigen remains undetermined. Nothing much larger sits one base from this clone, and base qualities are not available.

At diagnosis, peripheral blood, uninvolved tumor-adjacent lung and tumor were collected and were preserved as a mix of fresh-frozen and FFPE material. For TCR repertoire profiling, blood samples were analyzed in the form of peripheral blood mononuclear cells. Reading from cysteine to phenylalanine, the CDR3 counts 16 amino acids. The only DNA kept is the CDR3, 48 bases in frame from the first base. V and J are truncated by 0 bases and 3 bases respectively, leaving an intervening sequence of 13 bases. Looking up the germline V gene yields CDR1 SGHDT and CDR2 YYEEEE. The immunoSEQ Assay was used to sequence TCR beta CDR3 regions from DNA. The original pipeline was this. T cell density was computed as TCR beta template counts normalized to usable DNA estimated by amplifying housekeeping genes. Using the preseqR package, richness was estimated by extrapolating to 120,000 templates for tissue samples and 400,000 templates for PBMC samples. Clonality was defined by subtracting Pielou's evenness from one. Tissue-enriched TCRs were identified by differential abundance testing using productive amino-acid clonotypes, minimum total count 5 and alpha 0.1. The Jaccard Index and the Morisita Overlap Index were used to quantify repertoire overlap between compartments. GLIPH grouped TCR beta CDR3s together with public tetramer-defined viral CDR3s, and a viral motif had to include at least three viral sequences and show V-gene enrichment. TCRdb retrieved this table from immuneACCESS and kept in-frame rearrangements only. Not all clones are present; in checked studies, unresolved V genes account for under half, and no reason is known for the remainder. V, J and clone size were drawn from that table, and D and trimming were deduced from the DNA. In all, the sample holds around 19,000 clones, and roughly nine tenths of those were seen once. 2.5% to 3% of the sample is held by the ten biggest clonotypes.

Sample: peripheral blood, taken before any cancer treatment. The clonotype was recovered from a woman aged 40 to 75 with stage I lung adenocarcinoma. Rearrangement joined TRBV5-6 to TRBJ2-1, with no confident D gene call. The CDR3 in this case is CASSLAGHWGYNEQFF. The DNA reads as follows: TGTGCCAGCAGCTTGGCGGGCCATTGGGGCTACAATGAGCAGTTCTTC.